This T cell receptor (beta chain) was captured by sequencing in a study of blood T cell repertoires in COVID-19. Study-level information: From the United States, Italy and Spain came samples of acute and convalescent COVID-19. T cells, B-cell-depleted T cells, or PBMCs provided the cDNA or gDNA that served as material.

Source study methods: By means of reference gene primer amplification, nucleated cell counts were estimated. Libraries were prepared by immunoSEQ multiplex PCR; TCRdb keeps only in-frame clonotypes and omits some of them. The D gene and trimming were derived from the DNA, and the V and J assignments and clone size from that table. This sample yields about 480,000 clones, of which about 88% are seen a single time; 0.7% to 1% belongs to the top ten. Seattle-derived patients entered the study during active infection and were followed longitudinally. In germline, CDR1 is SGHDT, CDR2 YYEEEE. There are 17 residues in the CDR3. V lost 7 bases and J lost 3, with 22 bases in between.

The chain carries TRBV5-6 and TRBJ2-2, with D perhaps matching TRBD1 (6 bases). Material: peripheral blood. This TCR was recovered from a man aged 18 to 29 with COVID-19, enrolled during active disease. In DNA form, the CDR3 reads TGTGCCAGCTGGCCGGGACACGAGTCGGTGGACACCGGGGAGCTGTTTTTT. Its protein product is CASWPGHESVDTGELFF.